This T cell receptor (beta chain) was obtained from a study of post-analysis software for immune sequencing data. TCR beta cDNA libraries included unique molecular identifiers. Each CDR3 protein is one row after TCRdb ran MiXCR on the PCR reads. This sample has approximately 180,000 distinct CDR3 sequences, with around 28% found just once. V lost 0 bases and J lost 4, with 11 bases in between. Germline-derived CDR1 and CDR2 are LGHNA and YNFKEQ. This CDR3 is 15 amino acids long. About this clonotype itself: Its antigen is still unknown.

The study, taken as a whole, reports: Patients used several TRBV segments, including TRBV5-6, TRBV5-1 and TRBV20-1, more often than controls.

The sequenced sample was blood. The source is a girl between 5 and 17 years old with multiple sclerosis. V usage is TRBV4-2 and J usage is TRBJ2-3; D is uncertain. CDR3 protein: CASSQDSRQADTQYF. The CDR3 DNA follows: TGTGCCAGCAGCCAAGATTCCCGCCAGGCAGATACGCAGTATTTT.